This T cell receptor (beta chain) was observed in a study of blood T cell repertoires in COVID-19 (dated by TCRdb to about 2020). With regard to the full study: The collaborator samples originated in the United States, Italy and Spain and spanned the acute and convalescent phases of COVID-19. The material from the prospective study consisted of cDNA or gDNA derived from T cells, B-cell-depleted T cells, or PBMCs. The dataset comprised deeply sampled blood TCRbeta repertoires from subjects exposed to, actively infected with, or recovered from COVID-19. A freely available public database, intended as a resource for researchers studying the immune response to SARS-CoV-2, is where the repertoires were released. The samples were drawn from the first 160 participants of the ongoing ImmuneRACE study and from some 1,300 subjects provided by 6 global collaborators. Nearly every sample came with metadata listing a de-identified subject ID, COVID-19 status, age in years and sex. Where available, HLA class I and class II types were obtained from metadata supplied by the sample provider rather than from assay-based typing.

TCRbeta CDR3 regions were amplified from genomic DNA using the immunoSEQ Assay, a bias-controlled multiplex PCR. As for the original processing: The number of nucleated cells in each sample was estimated by amplification of reference gene primers within the assay. To quantify the absolute abundance of each unique TCRbeta CDR3 rearrangement, sequence reads were collapsed and filtered. For each sample, productive Simpson clonality was calculated as the square root of Simpson's diversity index over productive rearrangements. The source is immuneACCESS, and TCRdb retained only in-frame sequences with V and J called. Part of the clones is not carried over; for the studies checked, unresolved V genes explain less than half of this, and the remainder is unexplained. From that table come the V and J calls and clone size; the DNA was used to work out D and trimming. This sample holds about 75,000 clones; 90% were observed only once. Approximately 2.5% of the sample is in the top ten clones.

Each collaborating institution followed its own protocols to collect whole blood in K2EDTA tubes. For TCRbeta analysis, collaborator samples were shipped as frozen whole blood, as isolated PBMCs, or as DNA extracted from either sample type. Looking up the germline V gene yields CDR1 LGHNA and CDR2 YSLEER. V and J are trimmed by 1 base and 5 bases, and the gene matches miss 7 bases of the junction. Including the terminal cysteine and phenylalanine, the CDR3 comprises 15 residues. Only the CDR3 DNA is retained, 45 bases long and in frame from the first base. Of note for this clone: Its cognate antigen has yet to be identified. No much larger clone is present one base from it, and per-base qualities are unavailable.

Study-wide conclusions, independent of this receptor: How much clinical and demographic metadata was included differed by source and by participant, and the metadata was provided uncurated.

The V gene is TRBV4-3 and the J gene is TRBJ2-7, and 8 junction bases match TRBD1. The sample comprised peripheral blood. This clonotype was obtained from a human donor in a cohort sampled during active COVID-19. The CDR3 region reads CASSQGEDRENEQYF. In nucleotides, the sequence is TGCGCCAGCAGCCAAGGTGAGGACAGGGAAAACGAGCAGTACTTC.